A selection of T cell receptor beta chains follows, all from one sample in a study of blood T cell repertoires in COVID-19. The method was immunoSEQ multiplex PCR; TCRdb's version includes in-frame clones alone and lacks a portion of them. Of about 250,000 clones listed, around 88% are singletons. The sequenced sample consisted of peripheral blood. All receptors derive from an elderly man with acute or convalescent COVID-19. The CDR3 runs from the conserved cysteine through the conserved F or W. D genes are given only for firm matches. Not every row has a clone size; where given, it reads once, few, many or a size class.

size: .
D: TRBD1
V: TRBV6-2/TRBV6-3
J: TRBJ2-7
CDR3: CASSRGRHEQYF
DNA: TGTGCCAGCAGCAGGGGGCGCCACGAGCAGTACTTC

size: .
D: .
V: TRBV5-4
J: TRBJ2-5
CDR3: CASSLVSAVETQYF
DNA: TGTGCCAGCAGCTTGGTCAGCGCGGTAGAGACCCAGTACTTC

size: .
D: .
V: TRBV7-9
J: TRBJ2-5
CDR3: CASSASGRFGETQYF
DNA: TGTGCCAGCAGCGCCAGCGGAAGGTTCGGGGAGACCCAGTACTTC

size: .
D: .
V: TRBV3-1/TRBV3-2
J: TRBJ1-5
CDR3: CASSQMGGNQPQHF
DNA: TGTGCCAGCAGCCAAATGGGGGGAAATCAGCCCCAGCATTTT

size: .
D: TRBD1
V: TRBV5-1
J: TRBJ1-1
CDR3: CASSYEGGVRSTEAFF
DNA: TGCGCCAGCAGCTATGAAGGGGGCGTGAGGAGTACTGAAGCTTTCTTT

size: .
D: TRBD2
V: TRBV9
J: TRBJ2-2
CDR3: CASSPPGLAGGQTGELFF
DNA: TGTGCCAGCAGCCCCCCGGGACTAGCGGGGGGGCAAACCGGGGAGCTGTTTTTT

size: .
D: TRBD2
V: TRBV5-1
J: TRBJ2-5
CDR3: CASSETGGPQETQYF
DNA: TGCGCCAGCAGCGAAACGGGGGGGCCTCAAGAGACCCAGTACTTC

size: .
D: .
V: TRBV7-3
J: TRBJ1-1
CDR3: CASSLTGGVNTEAFF
DNA: TGTGCCAGCAGCTTAACGGGCGGGGTAAACACTGAAGCTTTCTTT

size: .
D: TRBD1
V: TRBV6-5
J: TRBJ1-1
CDR3: CASSYPGGRGTEAFF
DNA: TGTGCCAGCAGTTACCCAGGGGGCAGGGGCACTGAAGCTTTCTTT

size: .
D: TRBD2
V: TRBV29-1
J: TRBJ2-3
CDR3: CSAYGLAGPDTQYF
DNA: TGCAGCGCCTATGGACTAGCGGGCCCAGATACGCAGTATTTT

size: .
D: .
V: TRBV11-2
J: TRBJ1-2
CDR3: CASSLGQASNYGYTF
DNA: TGTGCCAGCAGCTTAGGACAGGCTTCTAACTATGGCTACACCTTC

size: .
D: .
V: TRBV7-9
J: TRBJ1-3
CDR3: CASSPYNGNTIYF
DNA: TGTGCCAGCAGCCCGTACAATGGAAACACCATATATTTT

size: .
D: TRBD2
V: TRBV7-8
J: TRBJ2-1
CDR3: CASSFPTSPGRDEQFF
DNA: TGTGCCAGCAGCTTCCCTACTAGCCCGGGGAGGGATGAGCAGTTCTTC

size: .
D: TRBD1
V: TRBV7-7
J: TRBJ2-5
CDR3: CASSLIGTEETQYF
DNA: TGTGCTAGCAGCTTAATTGGGACAGAAGAGACCCAGTACTTC

size: .
D: TRBD1
V: TRBV9
J: TRBJ1-2
CDR3: CASNSRQGNYGYTF
DNA: TGTGCCAGCAACAGTCGACAGGGTAACTATGGCTACACCTTC

size: .
D: .
V: TRBV7-3
J: TRBJ2-4
CDR3: CASSFYQGNIQYF
DNA: TGTGCCAGCAGCTTTTATCAGGGCAACATTCAGTACTTC

size: once
D: .
V: TRBV5-6
J: TRBJ1-3
CDR3: CASSWRAGDTIYF
DNA: TGTGCCAGCAGCTGGAGGGCCGGGGACACCATATATTTT

size: .
D: .
V: TRBV5-1
J: TRBJ2-3
CDR3: CASSPEDSYFTDTQYF
DNA: TGCGCCAGCAGCCCGGAGGACAGCTATTTCACAGATACGCAGTATTTT

size: .
D: TRBD1
V: TRBV9
J: TRBJ1-2
CDR3: CASSAATGTTFDYGYTF
DNA: TGTGCCAGCAGCGCCGCGACAGGGACGACCTTTGACTATGGCTACACCTTC

size: .
D: TRBD1
V: TRBV3-1/TRBV3-2
J: TRBJ1-4
CDR3: CASSPTTGIKLFF
DNA: TGTGCCAGCAGCCCGACGACAGGGATCAAACTGTTTTTT

size: once
D: .
V: TRBV3-1/TRBV3-2
J: TRBJ2-7
CDR3: CASSYHRSSYEQYF
DNA: TGTGCCAGCAGCTACCATAGAAGCTCCTACGAGCAGTACTTC

size: few
D: .
V: TRBV20-1
J: TRBJ1-4
CDR3: CSASTGRDEKLFF
DNA: TGCAGTGCTAGTACGGGGAGGGACGAAAAACTGTTTTTT

size: .
D: TRBD2
V: TRBV2
J: TRBJ2-2
CDR3: CASKGLATNRELFF
DNA: TGTGCCAGCAAAGGACTAGCGACGAACCGGGAGCTGTTTTTT

size: .
D: .
V: TRBV6-1
J: TRBJ1-3
CDR3: CASSEGAGLSSGNTIYF
DNA: TGTGCCAGCAGTGAAGGGGCAGGGTTAAGCTCTGGAAACACCATATATTTT

size: once
D: TRBD1
V: TRBV4-1
J: TRBJ2-5
CDR3: CASSQTGAIQETQYF
DNA: TGCGCCAGCAGCCAAACAGGGGCTATCCAAGAGACCCAGTACTTC

size: .
D: TRBD2
V: TRBV5-1
J: TRBJ2-1
CDR3: CASSFPRLAGNNEQFF
DNA: TGCGCCAGCAGCTTCCCCCGACTAGCGGGGAACAATGAGCAGTTCTTC

size: .
D: .
V: TRBV5-4
J: TRBJ2-7
CDR3: CASSLDRNYEQYF
DNA: TGTGCCAGCAGCTTGGACAGGAACTACGAGCAGTACTTC

size: once
D: .
V: TRBV20-1
J: TRBJ2-5
CDR3: CSARLGGTQYF
DNA: TGCAGTGCTAGACTAGGCGGGACCCAGTACTTC

size: .
D: TRBD2
V: TRBV28
J: TRBJ2-7
CDR3: CASSLIAGDYEQYF
DNA: TGTGCCAGCAGCTTAATAGCGGGGGACTACGAGCAGTACTTC

size: .
D: TRBD1
V: TRBV19
J: TRBJ1-2
CDR3: CASSILQGAAGYGYTF
DNA: TGTGCCAGTAGTATCCTACAGGGGGCTGCGGGCTATGGCTACACCTTC

size: .
D: TRBD2
V: TRBV6-5
J: TRBJ2-1
CDR3: CASRWTSGVNNEQFF
DNA: TGTGCCAGCAGGTGGACTAGCGGGGTCAATAATGAGCAGTTCTTC

size: .
D: .
V: TRBV9
J: TRBJ2-5
CDR3: CASSVARRGQETQYF
DNA: TGTGCCAGCAGCGTAGCCAGAAGGGGGCAAGAGACCCAGTACTTC

size: .
D: TRBD1
V: TRBV9
J: TRBJ1-1
CDR3: CASSYRAGHLTGGRTEAFF
DNA: TGTGCCAGCAGCTATAGGGCTGGACATCTAACAGGGGGAAGGACTGAAGCTTTCTTT

size: .
D: .
V: TRBV3-1/TRBV3-2
J: TRBJ2-1
CDR3: CASSQDASGTYNEQFF
DNA: TGTGCCAGCAGCCAAGACGCATCCGGGACCTACAATGAGCAGTTCTTC

size: .
D: TRBD2
V: TRBV6-2/TRBV6-3
J: TRBJ2-1
CDR3: CASSYSLAGVREQFF
DNA: TGTGCCAGCAGTTACTCCCTAGCGGGAGTTCGTGAGCAGTTCTTC

size: .
D: .
V: TRBV7-9
J: TRBJ1-4
CDR3: CASATGSNEKLFF
DNA: TGTGCCAGCGCCACAGGGTCTAATGAAAAACTGTTTTTT

size: once
D: .
V: TRBV18
J: TRBJ2-1
CDR3: CASSPGAVSSYNEQFF
DNA: TGTGCCAGCTCACCAGGGGCTGTGAGCTCCTACAATGAGCAGTTCTTC

size: .
D: .
V: TRBV25-1
J: TRBJ1-4
CDR3: CASRQGATNEKLFF
DNA: TGTGCCAGCAGACAGGGTGCAACTAATGAAAAACTGTTTTTT

size: .
D: .
V: TRBV7-9
J: TRBJ2-7
CDR3: CASSFVQGVDEQYF
DNA: TGTGCCAGCAGCTTCGTCCAGGGCGTTGACGAGCAGTACTTC

size: .
D: .
V: TRBV7-2
J: TRBJ2-7
CDR3: CASSLEYGSYEQYF
DNA: TGTGCCAGCAGCTTAGAGTACGGTTCCTACGAGCAGTACTTC

size: .
D: .
V: TRBV19
J: TRBJ1-2
CDR3: CASSIDLDSRYGYTF
DNA: TGTGCCAGTAGTATAGATCTGGACAGTCGCTATGGCTACACCTTC

size: .
D: TRBD1
V: TRBV9
J: TRBJ1-5
CDR3: CASSGQGFNQPQHF
DNA: TGTGCCAGCAGCGGACAGGGTTTCAATCAGCCCCAGCATTTT

size: .
D: .
V: TRBV3-1/TRBV3-2
J: TRBJ2-1
CDR3: CASSPWTDNEQFF
DNA: TGTGCCAGCAGCCCCTGGACAGACAATGAGCAGTTCTTC

size: few
D: .
V: TRBV5-1
J: TRBJ1-6
CDR3: CASSQGLESPLHF
DNA: TGCGCCAGTTCACAGGGATTGGAATCACCCCTCCACTTT

size: .
D: .
V: TRBV7-9
J: TRBJ2-4
CDR3: CASSFSTEEDIQYF
DNA: TGTGCCAGCAGCTTCAGCACCGAAGAGGACATTCAGTACTTC